This T cell receptor beta chain was sequenced during a study of T cell responses to AZD1222 COVID-19 vaccine. The CDR3 is 13 residues long. The V gene's germline CDR1 is MGHRA and CDR2 YSYEKL. The V gene lost 2 bases and the J gene lost 5 bases, with 6 bases spanning the gap. The data were produced by immunoSEQ multiplex PCR, yet TCRdb's version contains in-frame clones alone and is incomplete. The sample lists 98,000 or so clones; about 89% were seen once. V gene TRBV4-1 combines with J gene TRBJ1-4, with no clear D. The material was peripheral blood, obtained 28 days after the second dose of the MenACWY control vaccine. The receptor was isolated from an adult who received the MenACWY meningococcal vaccine as a control. The DNA for the CDR3 is TGCGCCAGCAGCCAACTTGTGAATGAAAAACTGTTTTTT. It is translated as CASSQLVNEKLFF.